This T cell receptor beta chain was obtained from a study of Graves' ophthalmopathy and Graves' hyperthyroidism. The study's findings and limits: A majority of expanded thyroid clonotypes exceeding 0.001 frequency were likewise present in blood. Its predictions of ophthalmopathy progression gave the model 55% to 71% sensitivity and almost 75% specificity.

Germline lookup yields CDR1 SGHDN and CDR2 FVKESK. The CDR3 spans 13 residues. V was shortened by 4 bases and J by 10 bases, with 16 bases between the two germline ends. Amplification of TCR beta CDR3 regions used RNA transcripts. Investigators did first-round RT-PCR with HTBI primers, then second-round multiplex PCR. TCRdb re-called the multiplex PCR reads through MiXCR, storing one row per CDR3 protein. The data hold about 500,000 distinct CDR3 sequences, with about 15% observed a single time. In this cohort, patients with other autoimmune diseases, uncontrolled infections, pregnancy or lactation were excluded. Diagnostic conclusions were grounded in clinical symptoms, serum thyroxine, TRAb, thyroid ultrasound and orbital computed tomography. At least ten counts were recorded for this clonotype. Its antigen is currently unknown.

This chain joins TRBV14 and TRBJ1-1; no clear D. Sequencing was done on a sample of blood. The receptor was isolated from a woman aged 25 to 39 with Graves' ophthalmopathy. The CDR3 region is CASSPLSVPVAFF. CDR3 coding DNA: TGTGCCAGCAGCCCTCTAAGTGTTCCAGTAGCTTTCTTT. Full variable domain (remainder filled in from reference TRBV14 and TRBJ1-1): EAGVTQFPSHSVIEKGQTVTLRCDPISGHDNLYWYRRVMGKEIKFLLHFVKESKQDESGMPNNRFLAERTGGTYSTLKVQPAELEDSGVYFCASSPLSVPVAFFGQGTRLTVV.